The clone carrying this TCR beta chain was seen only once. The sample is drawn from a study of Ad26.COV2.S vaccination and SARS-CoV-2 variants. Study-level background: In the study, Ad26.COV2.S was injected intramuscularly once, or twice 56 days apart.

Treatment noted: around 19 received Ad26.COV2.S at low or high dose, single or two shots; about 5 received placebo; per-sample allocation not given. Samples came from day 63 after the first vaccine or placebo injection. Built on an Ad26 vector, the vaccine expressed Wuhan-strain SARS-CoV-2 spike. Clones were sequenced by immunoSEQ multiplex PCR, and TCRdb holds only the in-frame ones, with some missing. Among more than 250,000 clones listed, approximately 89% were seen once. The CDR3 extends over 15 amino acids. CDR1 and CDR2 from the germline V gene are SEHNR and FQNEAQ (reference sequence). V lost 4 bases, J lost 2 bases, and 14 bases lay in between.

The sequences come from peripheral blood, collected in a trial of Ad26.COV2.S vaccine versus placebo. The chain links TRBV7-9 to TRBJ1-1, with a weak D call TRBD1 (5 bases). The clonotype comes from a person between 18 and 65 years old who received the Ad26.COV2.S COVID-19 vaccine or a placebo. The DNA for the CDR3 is TGTGCCAGCAGCTCCGACAGAGGGCATAACACTGAAGCTTTCTTT. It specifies CASSSDRGHNTEAFF.